Listed below are T cell receptor beta chains from one sample, sequenced in a study of blood T cell repertoires in COVID-19. Clones were sequenced by immunoSEQ multiplex PCR, and TCRdb holds only the in-frame ones, with some missing. The repertoire holds roughly 220,000 clones, with 84% as singletons. The sequencing input was PBMCs or T cells enriched from blood (not recorded which). The receptors were gathered from a woman in her 40s who had recovered from COVID-19. CDR3s include the opening cysteine and the closing phenylalanine or tryptophan. The order of the fields is D gene, J gene, V gene, clone size, CDR3 DNA, CDR3 protein. A D gene is named only where the DNA matches it firmly. Clone size is shown for a subset of rows, as once, few, many or a class of expanded clone.

D: TRBD1
J: TRBJ1-5
V: TRBV2
size: few
DNA: TGTGCCAGCAGTGAGACAGGGACCTTGTATAGCAATCAGCCCCAGCATTTT
CDR3: CASSETGTLYSNQPQHF

D: -
J: TRBJ2-7
V: TRBV2
size: -
DNA: TGTGCCAGCAGAGACTACTACTCCTACGAGCAGTACTTC
CDR3: CASRDYYSYEQYF

D: -
J: TRBJ2-5
V: TRBV5-4
size: -
DNA: TGTGCCAGCAGCTTGGAGGGGCAAGGGGAGACCCAGTACTTC
CDR3: CASSLEGQGETQYF

D: TRBD1
J: TRBJ1-4
V: TRBV4-1
size: -
DNA: TGCGCCAGCAGCAATCCCTCCCGGGACAGGACTGAAAAACTGTTTTTT
CDR3: CASSNPSRDRTEKLFF

D: -
J: TRBJ1-2
V: TRBV9
size: -
DNA: TGTGCCAGCAGCGTAGGCAGGGGCATCTATGGCTACACCTTC
CDR3: CASSVGRGIYGYTF

D: -
J: TRBJ2-1
V: TRBV3-1/TRBV3-2
size: -
DNA: TGTGCCAGCAGCCAGAGAAGCGGTGAGCAGTTCTTC
CDR3: CASSQRSGEQFF

D: -
J: TRBJ1-5
V: TRBV3-1/TRBV3-2
size: -
DNA: TGTGCCAGCAGCCAAGGACAGGCAAGCAATCAGCCCCAGCATTTT
CDR3: CASSQGQASNQPQHF

D: TRBD2
J: TRBJ2-1
V: TRBV7-8
size: -
DNA: TGTGCCAGCAGCCCCCTGACTAGCGGAAGGGCCAATGAGCAGTTCTTC
CDR3: CASSPLTSGRANEQFF

D: -
J: TRBJ2-1
V: TRBV6-5
size: -
DNA: TGTGCCACCCAACGGAGCCGCGAGCAGTTCTTC
CDR3: CATQRSREQFF

D: TRBD1
J: TRBJ1-4
V: TRBV4-3
size: once
DNA: TGCGCCAGCAGCCAGTCGACAGGGGGCGCGGCAACTAATGAAAAACTGTTTTTT
CDR3: CASSQSTGGAATNEKLFF

D: -
J: TRBJ2-5
V: TRBV29-1
size: once
DNA: TGCAGCGTTGAGTCCTTGGTCGCGCTGGAGACCCAGTACTTC
CDR3: CSVESLVALETQYF

D: TRBD1
J: TRBJ2-5
V: TRBV5-5
size: -
DNA: TGTGCCAGCAGCTTGGAAACAGGGGGCGGATTGGAGACCCAGTACTTC
CDR3: CASSLETGGGLETQYF

D: -
J: TRBJ2-3
V: TRBV2
size: -
DNA: TGTGCCAGCCTGGAGACAGATACGCAGTATTTT
CDR3: CASLETDTQYF

D: -
J: TRBJ1-2
V: TRBV7-9
size: -
DNA: TGTGCCAGCAGTCAAACGGGTTTTGCTGGCTACACCTTC
CDR3: CASSQTGFAGYTF

D: -
J: TRBJ1-1
V: TRBV18
size: once
DNA: TGTGCCAGCTCACCAGGTTCGCGGGGGGCGAACGACGGAGCTTTCTTT
CDR3: CASSPGSRGANDGAFF

D: TRBD2
J: TRBJ2-7
V: TRBV7-8
size: once
DNA: TGTGCCAGCAGCTTAGACGGAAACGGGAGGGCCGGGTCCTACGAGCAGTACTTC
CDR3: CASSLDGNGRAGSYEQYF

D: -
J: TRBJ2-7
V: TRBV7-9
size: -
DNA: TGTGCCAGCAGCCCTCCGGACAGAAGCTACGAGCAGTACTTC
CDR3: CASSPPDRSYEQYF